The 9 T cell receptor beta chains below were found in one sample sequenced in a study of response to subunit inactivated influenza vaccine. From the RT-PCR reads, TCRdb called clonotypes with MiXCR, one entry per CDR3 protein. In the table there are around 470,000 distinct CDR3 sequences, roughly 7.9% of which are singletons. The sample in question was PBMCs from blood, obtained roughly 24 months after vaccination. These receptors came from a man between 50 and 70 years old who received an inactivated influenza vaccine.

In its sample, this clonotype was seen a few times. The CDR3 DNA is TGTGCCATCGGATGGAGCGGGGGGACCTACAATGAGCAGTTCTTC. Amino acids: CAIGWSGGTYNEQFF. J is TRBJ2-1 and V is TRBV10-3, with TRBD2 matching over 9 bases. The trim removed 8 bases at V and 2 bases at J, leaving 7 bases unmatched. CDR1 and CDR2 from the germline V gene are ENHRY and SYGVKD. CDR3 length: 15 residues.

This clonotype was detected ten times or more. J is TRBJ2-7 and V is TRBV29-1; D call uncertain. This CDR3 has 15 amino acids. CDR1 SQVTM and CDR2 ANQGSEA come from the germline V gene. V was cut by 2 bases and J by 0 bases, with 14 bases left in between. CDR3 amino acids: CSVESTSLGSYEQYF. The CDR3, as DNA: TGCAGCGTTGAATCTACAAGCTTAGGCTCCTACGAGCAGTACTTC.

The sample holds a few counts of this clonotype. The chain carries TRBV6-2 or TRBV6-3 and TRBJ2-7, with a weak D call TRBD1 (6 bases). Per the germline V gene, CDR1 is MNHEY and CDR2 is SVGEGT. The ends were cut back, 6 bases at V and 3 bases at J, with 21 bases in the middle. The CDR3 contains 16 residues. CDR3 nucleotides: TGTGCCAGCAGACGAAGAACAGGGAGTGCGCTCTACGAGCAGTACTTC. Its translation: CASRRRTGSALYEQYF.

This clonotype was counted at least ten times. The chain couples TRBV12-3 or TRBV12-4 to TRBJ2-7; D is undetermined. The CDR3 is 12 residues long. Deletions cut 6 bases from V and 5 bases from J, with 11 bases between. Here the CDR3 reads CASRERGNEQYF. The CDR3 DNA follows: TGTGCCAGCAGAGAGCGAGGTAACGAGCAGTACTTC.

Regarding this clonotype: One end of the junction is discordant with germline, which a read error may explain. The CDR3, as DNA: TGTGCCAGCAGCCGGGACTCCCACAATGAGCAGTTCTTC. Protein sequence: CASSRDSHNEQFF. V and J are TRBV3-1 and TRBJ2-1; D might be TRBD2 (6 bases). The CDR3 has 13 residues. CDR1 is LGHDT, CDR2 YNNKEL, per germline (reference sequence).

In its sample, this clonotype was seen a few times. In nucleotides, the CDR3 is TGTGCCAGCAGCTCTTACGACAGGGGCGAGCTGTTTTTT. Encoded protein: CASSSYDRGELFF. The genes are TRBV7-6 and TRBJ2-2, with 8 bases matching TRBD1. The V gene's germline CDR1 is SGHVS and CDR2 FNYEAQ. V shed 4 bases, J shed 11 bases, and the junction held 6 bases outside the gene matches. This CDR3 region has 13 residues.

This clonotype turned up a few times. The rearrangement joins TRBV20-1 to TRBJ2-5; 7 nucleotides align to TRBD1. The CDR3 extends over 15 amino acids. V lost 6 bases and J lost 1; bases outside the gene matches: 11. Per the germline V gene, CDR1 is DFQATT and CDR2 is SNEGSKA (reference sequence). CDR3 nucleotide sequence: TGCAGTGCGCCTCGACAGGGTAATACCCAAGAGACCCAGTACTTC. The encoded protein is CSAPRQGNTQETQYF.

V is TRBV5-5 and J is TRBJ1-5; tentative D call: TRBD1 (5 bases). The CDR3 length is 13 residues. Germline-derived CDR1 and CDR2 are SGHKS and YYEKEE (reference sequence). Trimming pared 4 bases from V and 3 bases from J, leaving 8 bases between. The CDR3 DNA sequence: TGTGCCAGCAGCCGGGACGACAATCAGCCCCAGCATTTT. Translated: CASSRDDNQPQHF.

The rearrangement uses TRBV12-3 or TRBV12-4 and TRBJ1-6; D gene ambiguous. The CDR3 contains 12 residues. Trimming took 5 bases from V and 10 from J, leaving 9 bases between them. Written as DNA, the CDR3 is TGTGCCAGCAGTCACCATGGGTCACCCCTCCACTTT. Its translation is CASSHHGSPLHF.